This entry lists 14 T cell receptor beta chains sequenced from one sample in a study of long-term antiretroviral therapy in people with HIV. The immunoSEQ assay was v3.0, run at survey level. The method was immunoSEQ multiplex PCR; TCRdb's version includes in-frame clones alone and lacks a portion of them. The sample yields 35,000 or so clones, about 83% seen once. The specimen was unsorted PBMCs, collected 2 years after starting antiretroviral therapy. These receptor sequences come from a woman aged 50 to 65 with HIV.

The chain carries TRBV5-1 and TRBJ2-5; TRBD1 matches 7 bases. J lost 5 bases, V lost 3 bases, and 4 bases had no gene match. This CDR3 is 13 amino acids long. CDR1 and CDR2 from the germline V gene are SGHRS and YFSETQ. CDR3 loop: CASSSGTVETQYF. Written as DNA, the CDR3 is TGCGCCAGCAGCTCAGGGACAGTGGAGACCCAGTACTTC.

The chain has TRBV11-3 and TRBJ2-2; 8 bases match TRBD2. The CDR3 runs to 13 residues. Germline V lookup: CDR1 SGHNT, CDR2 YENEEA. J gave up 7 bases and V 4 bases, and 2 bases lay outside the gene matches. The CDR3 protein is CASSSRGGGELFF. The CDR3 bases are TGTGCCAGCAGCTCTCGGGGGGGCGGGGAGCTGTTTTTT.

The chain joins TRBV10-2 to TRBJ1-1; D is perhaps TRBD1 (6 bases). There are 12 residues in the CDR3. Germline V gene data show CDR1 as WSHSY and CDR2 as SAAADI. V was clipped by 0 bases and J by 11 bases, with 10 bases between them. Here the CDR3 reads CASSESVGGAFF. CDR3 DNA: TGCGCCAGCAGTGAGTCGGTAGGGGGGGCTTTCTTT.

The chain recombines TRBV27 with TRBJ1-5; D gene uncertain. The CDR3 extends over 14 amino acids. The germline V and J ends were trimmed by 3 bases and 1 base, with 7 bases remaining between them. In germline, CDR1 is MNHEY, CDR2 SMNVEV (reference sequence). Written as DNA, the CDR3 is TGTGCCAGCAGTTTGCGGGTAAGCAATCAGCCCCAGCATTTT. This codes for CASSLRVSNQPQHF.

The chain combines TRBV11-2 with TRBJ2-1; no reliable D call. The CDR3 extends over 14 amino acids. From germline, CDR1 is SGHAT and CDR2 FQNNGV. Trimming took 1 base from V and 5 from J, leaving 9 bases between them. Written as DNA, the CDR3 is TGTGCCAGCAGCTTAGTTGGGTTCGACAATGAGCAGTTCTTC. Its translation is CASSLVGFDNEQFF.

This clone was counted a few times. This chain links TRBV6-5 with TRBJ1-2; D is possibly TRBD1 (5 bases). Trimming pared 4 bases from V and 7 bases from J, leaving 16 bases between. Germline values: CDR1 MNHEY, CDR2 SVGAGI. This CDR3 contains 14 residues. The CDR3 DNA is TGTGCCAGCAGTTCACTGGACACAGCTCGTGGCTACACCTTC. Translating it yields CASSSLDTARGYTF.

The chain employs TRBV28 and TRBJ1-4; 11 bases line up with TRBD1. CDR1 is MDHEN, CDR2 SYDVKM, per germline. The CDR3 loop spans 17 amino acids. Trimming took 7 bases from V and 3 from J; bases not matched to a gene: 10. CDR3 sequence (DNA): TGTGCCAGCATCACCTACGGGACAGGGGGTCCTAATGAAAAACTGTTTTTT. Protein sequence: CASITYGTGGPNEKLFF.

The chain recombines TRBV5-1 with TRBJ1-4, with D possibly matching TRBD1 (5 bases). Looked up from germline, CDR1 is SGHRS and CDR2 is YFSETQ. The V gene lost 5 bases and the J gene lost 8 bases, with 13 bases spanning the gap. This CDR3 is built from 13 residues. The CDR3 is CASSGAPDEKLFF. CDR3 nucleotide sequence: TGCGCCAGCAGTGGGGCCCCCGACGAAAAACTGTTTTTT.

J is TRBJ1-5 and V is TRBV19; D remains ambiguous. The CDR3 consists of 14 residues. The germline V and J ends were trimmed by 7 bases and 1 base, with 11 bases remaining between them. Germline CDR1 reads LNHDA; CDR2 reads SQIVND (reference sequence). The CDR3 nucleotides are TGTGCCAGTACCCCATGGACCAGCAATCAGCCCCAGCATTTT. Protein product: CASTPWTSNQPQHF.

V is TRBV9 and J is TRBJ2-7; 7 bases are a match to TRBD2. In germline, CDR1 is SGDLS, CDR2 YYNGEE. With 1 base clipped from V and 4 bases from J, the junction kept 14 bases outside the gene matches. This CDR3 region has 17 residues. DNA for the CDR3: TGTGCCAGCAGCGTACTGGGGGGGGAGAGCTCACTATACGAGCAGTACGTC. Its translation: CASSVLGGESSLYEQYV.

CDR3 loop: CASSSNRGGYTF. The DNA for the CDR3 is TGTGCCAGCAGCTCCAACAGGGGTGGCTACACCTTC. The rearrangement joins TRBV7-6 to TRBJ1-2, with 7 positions matching TRBD1. J lost 7 bases, V lost 4 bases, and 3 bases had no gene match. This CDR3 contains 12 residues. Germline CDR1 reads SGHVS; CDR2 reads FNYEAQ.

This clone has a handful of counts. V gene TRBV28 combines with J gene TRBJ1-5; TRBD1 is a possible D gene (5 bases). The germline gives CDR1 MDHEN, CDR2 SYDVKM. CDR3 length: 14 amino acids. Trimming took 6 bases from V and 3 from J, leaving 12 bases between them. CDR3 coding DNA: TGTGCCAGCAGCCCACTCAGGGACAATCAGCCCCAGCATTTT. This encodes CASSPLRDNQPQHF.

This chain connects TRBV7-9 to TRBJ1-6, with D hard to call. The germline CDR1 and CDR2 sequences are SEHNR and FQNEAQ (reference sequence). V was shortened by 6 bases and J by 3 bases, with 9 bases between the two germline ends. The CDR3 runs to 14 residues. The CDR3 DNA reads as TGTGCCAGCAGGTGGACGGACTATAATTCACCCCTCCACTTT. It specifies CASRWTDYNSPLHF.

This clone was observed a few times. The J gene is TRBJ2-7, the V gene TRBV6-5, with D possibly matching TRBD2 (6 bases). V shed 5 bases and J shed 3 bases, with 14 bases lying between them. The germline CDR1 and CDR2 sequences are MNHEY and SVGAGI. This CDR3 has 14 residues. This CDR3 is CASSAGTPIYEQYF. The CDR3 DNA follows: TGTGCCAGCAGTGCCGGGACTCCGATCTACGAGCAGTACTTC.